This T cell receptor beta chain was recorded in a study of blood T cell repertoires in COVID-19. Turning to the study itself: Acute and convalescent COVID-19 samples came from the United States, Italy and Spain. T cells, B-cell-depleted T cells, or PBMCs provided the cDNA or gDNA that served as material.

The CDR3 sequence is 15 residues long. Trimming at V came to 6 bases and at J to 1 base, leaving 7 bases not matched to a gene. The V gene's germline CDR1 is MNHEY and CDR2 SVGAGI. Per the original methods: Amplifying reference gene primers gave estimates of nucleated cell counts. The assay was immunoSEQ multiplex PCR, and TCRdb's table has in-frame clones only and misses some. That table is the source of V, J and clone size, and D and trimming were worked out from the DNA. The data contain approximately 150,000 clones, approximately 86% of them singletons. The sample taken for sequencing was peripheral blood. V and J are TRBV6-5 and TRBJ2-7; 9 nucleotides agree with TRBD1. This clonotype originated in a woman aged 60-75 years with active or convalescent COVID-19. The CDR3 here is CASSPGTGSSYEQYF. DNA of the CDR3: TGTGCCAGCAGCCCCGGGACAGGGAGTTCCTACGAGCAGTACTTC.